The clone carrying this T cell receptor beta chain turned up a few times. What it binds is not known. This sample was taken from a study of T cells after yellow fever vaccination. Points from the study as a whole: Clonotype sharing between CD4 and CD8 compartments was small. One caveat is that FACS-sorted repertoires could contain abundant clonotypes contaminating from the bulk population. Most clones from primary vaccination were detected again post-booster (around 95% CD4, roughly 91% CD8).

Synthesis of TCR cDNA relied on 5'RACE template switching, which attached a universal primer site and UMIs. TCRdb independently ran MiXCR on the 5' RACE reads; one entry per CDR3 protein. The sample contains 150,000 to 200,000 distinct CDR3 sequences, approximately 10% of which appear only once. Germline V gives CDR1 MNHEY, CDR2 SMNVEV (reference sequence). This CDR3 is built from 15 residues. Trimming left V 5 bases short and J 1 base short, with 11 bases between. The TCR comes from a man between 18 and 29 years old who received the YFV17D yellow fever vaccine. This specimen was CD8+ T cells sorted from PBMCs, taken 15 days after the yellow fever booster vaccination. This chain joins TRBV27 and TRBJ2-2; D gene ambiguous. The CDR3 nucleotides read TGTGCCAGCAGTCAAGGGAATATGAACACCGGGGAGCTGTTTTTT. The encoded protein is CASSQGNMNTGELFF.